The 31 T cell receptor beta chains in this list originate from one sample, sequenced in a study of T cell responses to AZD1222 COVID-19 vaccine. Sequenced by immunoSEQ multiplex PCR; TCRdb stores in-frame clones only, minus some. The data show around 58,000 clones, roughly 90% seen once. The specimen was peripheral blood, collected 28 days after the second AZD1222 dose. The receptors here all came from an adult who received the AZD1222 COVID-19 vaccine.

The gene calls are TRBV2 and TRBJ2-3; TRBD2 matches at 13 bases. CDR1 SNHLY and CDR2 FYNNEI come from the germline V gene. Losses at the gene ends were 6 bases for V and 2 bases for J; bases not matched to a gene: 11. This CDR3 region has 18 residues. Here the CDR3 DNA reads TGTGCCAGCAGCGTGGAGTTTGGGACTAGCGGGGACACAGATACGCAGTATTTT. Translation gives CASSVEFGTSGDTDTQYF.

This clone was seen only a few times. This chain links TRBV4-1 with TRBJ2-2; the match to TRBD2 covers 7 bases. CDR1 is MGHRA and CDR2 is YSYEKL in the germline V gene. The CDR3 sequence is 17 residues long. V shed 1 base, J shed 4 bases, and the junction held 9 bases outside the gene matches. CDR3 nucleotide sequence: TGCGCCAGCAGCCAAGTTCTGGCGGGAGTTCGCACCGGGGAGCTGTTTTTT. Encoded protein: CASSQVLAGVRTGELFF.

The chain combines TRBV30 with TRBJ1-5; D call uncertain. Per the germline V gene, CDR1 is GTSNPN and CDR2 is SVGIG (reference sequence). Between the trimmed V and J ends, which lost 2 bases and 2 bases, there was a span of 13 bases. The CDR3 totals 15 residues. CDR3: CAWSRYTTGNQPQHF. CDR3 in DNA: TGTGCCTGGAGTAGGTACACTACGGGCAATCAGCCCCAGCATTTT.

On this clone itself: Other DNA sequences in this sample translate to the same CDR3. V gene TRBV28 combines with J gene TRBJ1-5; no firm D call. Germline values: CDR1 MDHEN, CDR2 SYDVKM. Trimming took 3 bases from V and 2 from J, leaving 2 bases between them. The CDR3 loop spans 12 amino acids. The CDR3 loop is CASSLGNQPQHF. The CDR3 nucleotides read TGTGCCAGCAGTTTGGGCAATCAGCCCCAGCATTTT.

The chain is built from TRBV3-1 (or the pseudogene TRBV3-2) and TRBJ2-1; D is possibly TRBD1 or TRBD2 (5 bases each). The germline V gene encodes CDR1 LGHDT and CDR2 YNNKEL (reference sequence). The CDR3 is made up of 13 amino acids. V gave up 4 bases and J gave up 8 bases, with 12 bases separating them. The CDR3 is CASSRGVPDEQFF. The CDR3 nucleotides are TGTGCCAGCAGCCGAGGGGTTCCCGATGAGCAGTTCTTC.

The chain joins TRBV6-5 to TRBJ2-4, with 8 bases that match TRBD2. The CDR3 covers 14 residues. J was trimmed by 6 bases and V by 4 bases; bases with no gene match: 5. The germline CDR1 and CDR2 sequences are MNHEY and SVGAGI. The CDR3 region has the DNA TGTGCCAGCAGTTCGGGACTAGAAGTAAACATTCAGTACTTC. Translating it yields CASSSGLEVNIQYF.

The chain employs TRBV11-2 and TRBJ2-1; possibly TRBD1 or TRBD2 for D (5 bases each). This CDR3 region has 15 residues. Germline V gene lookup returns CDR1 SGHAT and CDR2 FQNNGV. Trimming took off 5 bases at V and 13 bases at J, with 24 bases between the two ends. The CDR3 DNA follows: TGTGCCAGCAGCCTCTACTCCGGGACGGAATATGGTCAGTTCTTC. Its protein is CASSLYSGTEYGQFF.

This clone appeared once. The CDR3 region is CATSRDRQPLHF. DNA of the CDR3: TGTGCCACCAGCAGAGATCGGCAGCCCCTCCACTTT. V is TRBV15 and J is TRBJ1-6; D unresolved. The CDR3 totals 12 residues. CDR1 LNHNV and CDR2 YYDKDF come from the germline V gene (reference sequence). Trimming removed 0 bases from V and 13 bases from J, with 7 bases in between.

CDR3 sequence reads: CASSARDRGTDTQYF. As DNA, the CDR3 is TGTGCCAGCAGTGCCCGGGACAGGGGCACAGATACGCAGTATTTT. The chain is built from TRBV6-7 and TRBJ2-3; 9 nucleotides agree with TRBD1. TRBV6-7 is classed as an ORF, of uncertain function. The trim removed 5 bases at V and 1 base at J, leaving 4 bases unmatched. The CDR3 totals 15 residues.

This clone was detected a few times. The chain has TRBV6-5 and TRBJ2-4; D unresolved. This CDR3 is built from 14 residues. Trimming shortened V by 5 bases and J by 0 bases, and 8 bases separated the two germline ends. The germline CDR1 and CDR2 sequences are MNHEY and SVGAGI. CDR3 region: CASSRALAKNIQYF. The CDR3 DNA is TGTGCCAGCAGTCGGGCATTAGCCAAAAACATTCAGTACTTC.

The chain combines TRBV14 with TRBJ1-2; D unclear. This CDR3 contains 17 residues. The germline V gene has CDR1 SGHDN and CDR2 FVKESK. V was clipped by 0 bases and J by 3 bases, with 17 bases between them. The CDR3 DNA reads as TGTGCCAGCAGCCAAGATATGGTCAGAGCCACTGACTATGGCTACACCTTC. Residues: CASSQDMVRATDYGYTF.

J is TRBJ1-1 and V is TRBV12-3 or TRBV12-4; possible D gene TRBD1, 5 bases. V was cut by 6 bases and J by 11 bases, with 16 bases left in between. The CDR3 runs 12 residues. This chain's CDR3 is CASSPTVPRAFF. In nucleotides, the CDR3 is TGTGCCAGCAGCCCGACAGTCCCTAGGGCTTTCTTT.

This sequence joins TRBV30 and TRBJ1-4, with TRBD1 matching 9 bases. The length of the CDR3 is 13 residues. The V and J ends lost 7 bases and 7 bases, in that order; junction bases with no gene match: 7. Germline CDR1 is GTSNPN and CDR2 is SVGIG (reference sequence). CDR3 sequence: CASRDRVTEKLFF. Written as DNA, the CDR3 is TGTGCCTCTCGGGACAGGGTGACTGAAAAACTGTTTTTT. Complete variable domain (other parts from reference TRBV30 and TRBJ1-4): SQTIHQWPATLVQPVGSPLSLECTVEGTSNPNLYWYRQAAGRGLQLLFYSVGIGQISSEVPQNLSASRPQDRQFILSSKKLLLSDSGFYLCASRDRVTEKLFFGSGTQLSVL.

The chain links TRBV18 to TRBJ1-4, with TRBD1 as a possible D gene (5 bases). This CDR3 has 14 residues. The V end was cut by 3 bases, the J end by 1 base, with 6 bases between. Germline V lookup: CDR1 KGHSH, CDR2 LQKENI. The DNA for the CDR3 is TGTGCCAGCTCACCTGGGGGAACTAATGAAAAACTGTTTTTT. Translation: CASSPGGTNEKLFF.

This chain links TRBV4-3 with TRBJ2-7; D gene uncertain. Trimming shortened V by 1 base and J by 2 bases, and 18 bases separated the two germline ends. The germline V gene has CDR1 LGHNA and CDR2 YSLEER. The CDR3 has 17 residues. CDR3 bases: TGCGCCAGCAGCCAAGTCGTGGCTGGCACAGAACCCTACGAGCAGTACTTC. Protein: CASSQVVAGTEPYEQYF.

The V gene is TRBV12-3 or TRBV12-4, the J gene TRBJ1-2; D is unclear. V shed 3 bases and J shed 6 bases, with 11 bases lying between them. The CDR3 covers 13 residues. Here the CDR3 reads CASSFSLVNGYTF. DNA of the CDR3: TGTGCCAGCAGTTTTTCCTTGGTCAATGGCTACACCTTC.

This clone has only one observation. The V and J genes are TRBV12-3 or TRBV12-4 and TRBJ1-2, with D possibly matching TRBD1 (5 bases). The CDR3 covers 12 residues. V lost 10 bases, J lost 6 bases, and 15 bases lay in between. The CDR3 region is CANSRGRDGYTF. DNA for the CDR3: TGTGCCAACTCAAGGGGCCGAGATGGCTACACCTTC.

V gene TRBV6-6 combines with J gene TRBJ2-7, with 10 bases matching TRBD2. The CDR3 consists of 14 residues. Per germline, CDR1 MNHNY and CDR2 SVGAGI (reference sequence). J gave up 6 bases and V 6 bases, and 8 bases lay outside the gene matches. The CDR3 reads CASRQSGRVVEQYF. In DNA, the CDR3 is TGTGCCAGCAGACAGAGCGGGAGGGTAGTCGAGCAGTACTTC.

This chain links TRBV5-6 with TRBJ2-2, with D uncertain. Germline CDR1 SGHDT, CDR2 YYEEEE. The germline V and J ends were trimmed by 0 bases and 3 bases, with 6 bases remaining between them. The CDR3 spans 14 residues. The CDR3 sequence is CASSLDQYTGELFF. Here the CDR3 DNA reads TGTGCCAGCAGCTTGGACCAGTACACCGGGGAGCTGTTTTTT. Together with reference TRBV5-6 and TRBJ2-2, the CDR3 gives the full variable domain: DAGVTQSPTHLIKTRGQQVTLRCSPKSGHDTVSWYQQALGQGPQFIFQYYEEEERQRGNFPDRFSGHQFPNYSSELNVNALLLGDSALYLCASSLDQYTGELFFGEGSRLTVL.

The chain combines TRBV2 with TRBJ1-1, with D possibly matching TRBD1 (6 bases). From germline, CDR1 is SNHLY and CDR2 FYNNEI. The CDR3 runs to 17 residues. V lost 0 bases, J lost 1 base, and 15 bases lay in between. The CDR3 region is CASSEALGRGENTEAFF. CDR3 in DNA: TGTGCCAGCAGTGAAGCGTTAGGCAGGGGAGAGAACACTGAAGCTTTCTTT.

The chain carries TRBV7-8 and TRBJ2-3, with 8 nucleotides matching TRBD2. CDR3 size: 18 residues. The V and J ends lost 4 bases and 8 bases, in that order; junction bases with no gene match: 20. The germline V gene encodes CDR1 SGHVS and CDR2 FQNEAQ. CDR3 in DNA: TGTGCCAGCAGCTCGCGTATTATAACTAGCGGCTACCCGCGTACGCAGTATTTT. Protein product: CASSSRIITSGYPRTQYF.

The rearrangement uses TRBV9 and TRBJ1-1; perhaps TRBD1 as D (6 bases). This CDR3 region has 14 residues. V dropped 0 bases and J dropped 8 bases, with 14 bases sitting between them. Germline V gene sequence: CDR1 SGDLS, CDR2 YYNGEE. CDR3 loop: CASSVGGQGFEAFF. In DNA, the CDR3 is TGTGCCAGCAGCGTAGGGGGGCAGGGTTTCGAAGCTTTCTTT. Together with reference TRBV9 and TRBJ1-1, the CDR3 gives the full variable domain: DSGVTQTPKHLITATGQRVTLRCSPRSGDLSVYWYQQSLDQGLQFLIQYYNGEERAKGNILERFSAQQFPDLHSELNLSSLELGDSALYFCASSVGGQGFEAFFGQGTRLTVV.

The chain is built from TRBV19 and TRBJ1-1; D unclear. The CDR3 loop spans 16 amino acids. Germline CDR1 LNHDA, CDR2 SQIVND (reference sequence). V was shortened by 3 bases and J by 0 bases, with 14 bases between the two germline ends. DNA of the CDR3: TGTGCCAGTAGTATGATTGGACGGGTAATGAACACTGAAGCTTTCTTT. Translating gives CASSMIGRVMNTEAFF.

The chain links TRBV6-5 to TRBJ1-1, with D possibly being TRBD1 (6 bases). The CDR3 extends over 14 amino acids. The germline V gene encodes CDR1 MNHEY and CDR2 SVGAGI. The V gene lost 5 bases and the J gene lost 2 bases, with 12 bases spanning the gap. CDR3 coding DNA: TGTGCCAGCAGTCGCGACAGGATTAACACTGAAGCTTTCTTT. As protein: CASSRDRINTEAFF.

V is TRBV24-1 and J is TRBJ2-2; D gene ambiguous. This CDR3 is built from 15 residues. CDR1 is KGHDR, CDR2 SFDVKD, per germline. V was trimmed by 3 bases and J by 3 bases, leaving 10 bases between them. The CDR3 spells CATSDQRADTGELFF. The CDR3 bases are TGTGCCACCAGTGATCAACGAGCCGACACCGGGGAGCTGTTTTTT.

A single count supports this clone. The gene calls are TRBV2 and TRBJ2-7, with 12 positions matching TRBD2. There are 17 residues in the CDR3. V was pared by 6 bases and J by 3 bases, with 12 bases of the junction left unmatched. Germline CDR1 and CDR2: SNHLY and FYNNEI. The chain's CDR3 is CASSLLHALAGGYEQYF. DNA of the CDR3: TGTGCCAGCAGCCTCCTTCACGCACTAGCGGGAGGCTACGAGCAGTACTTC.

CDR3 bases: TGTGCCAGCAGCCTGACCGGGACAGCCTATAGCAATCAGCCCCAGCATTTT. Encoded protein: CASSLTGTAYSNQPQHF. This chain joins TRBV2 and TRBJ1-5; 7 positions agree with TRBD1. Trimming at V came to 6 bases and at J to 0 bases, leaving 11 bases not matched to a gene. This CDR3 has 17 residues. The germline V gene encodes CDR1 SNHLY and CDR2 FYNNEI. Based on the CDR3 plus reference TRBV2 and TRBJ1-5, the full variable domain is EPEVTQTPSHQVTQMGQEVILRCVPISNHLYFYWYRQILGQKVEFLVSFYNNEISEKSEIFDDQFSVERPDGSNFTLKIRSTKLEDSAMYFCASSLTGTAYSNQPQHFGDGTRLSIL.

The rearrangement joins TRBV6-2 or TRBV6-3 to TRBJ1-5, with D possibly TRBD1 on 6 matching bases. Germline values: CDR1 MNHEY, CDR2 SVGEGT. The CDR3 spans 17 residues. V lost 1 base to trimming and J lost 0 bases, with 13 bases between them. The CDR3 coding sequence is TGTGCCAGCAGTTACTTTGCGGAAGGGGGTAGCAATCAGCCCCAGCATTTT. This codes for CASSYFAEGGSNQPQHF.

The chain uses TRBV9 and TRBJ1-5; the match to TRBD1 covers 7 bases. The germline V gene encodes CDR1 SGDLS and CDR2 YYNGEE. The junction had 7 bases not matched to a gene; V was cut back by 5 bases and J by 2 bases. CDR3 length: 15 amino acids. In DNA form, the CDR3 reads TGTGCCAGCAGTACGGGACAGTCAGGCAATCAGCCCCAGCATTTT. As protein: CASSTGQSGNQPQHF.

The chain has TRBV11-3 and TRBJ2-7, with D perhaps matching TRBD1 or TRBD2 (6 bases each). Trimming removed 0 bases from V and 3 bases from J, with 12 bases in between. The CDR3 length is 15 residues. Per germline, CDR1 SGHNT and CDR2 YENEEA. The CDR3 nucleotides are TGTGCCAGCAGCTTAGAGGGGGGCAGGCTCTACGAGCAGTACTTC. Translating gives CASSLEGGRLYEQYF. The variable domain in full, with the rest retrieved from reference TRBV11-3 and TRBJ2-7, is EAGVVQSPRYKIIEKKQPVAFWCNPISGHNTLYWYLQNLGQGPELLIRYENEEAVDDSQLPKDRFSAERLKGVDSTLKIQPAELGDSAVYLCASSLEGGRLYEQYFGPGTRLTVT.

The rearrangement links TRBV15 to TRBJ2-3, with a weak D call TRBD2 (6 bases). Looked up from germline, CDR1 is LNHNV and CDR2 is YYDKDF (reference sequence). The CDR3 runs to 16 residues. Trimming shortened V by 6 bases and J by 4 bases, and 20 bases separated the two germline ends. DNA for the CDR3: TGTGCCACCAGACCGAGGGGAAGGGGCGGGGCAGATACGCAGTATTTT. It translates to CATRPRGRGGADTQYF.